A selection of T cell receptor beta chains follows, all from one sample in a study of cytomegalovirus exposure and HLA in healthy donors. Clones were sequenced by immunoSEQ multiplex PCR, and TCRdb holds only the in-frame ones, with some missing. The listing records about 39,000 clones. Sequenced material: PBMCs. The receptors stem from a woman aged 30 to 39 in good health and CMV-seropositive. Each CDR3 is given with its conserved first and last residue.

V gene	J gene	CDR3 protein
TRBV7-7	TRBJ2-2	CAYRGVGGELFF
TRBV5-1	-	CASSPDRGTYEQYF
TRBV9	TRBJ2-3	CASSVETGGLTDTQYF
TRBV18	TRBJ1-6	CASSPLSGSNSPLHF
TRBV7-2	TRBJ1-6	CASSALGLKGSPLHF
TRBV5-1	TRBJ2-5	CASSTSRTQYF
TRBV11-3	TRBJ2-1	CASSLLAGTLNEQFF
TRBV29-1	TRBJ2-6	CSALARDTVSGANVLTF
TRBV9	TRBJ1-4	CASSPGQGAEKLFF
TRBV27	TRBJ2-1	CASSYTSGGYNEQFF
TRBV12-5	TRBJ1-1	CASGLGGHTEAFF
TRBV11-3	TRBJ1-4	CASSFGRGVGARTNEKLFF
TRBV7-2	TRBJ1-5	CASSSTGGAGQPQHF
TRBV28	TRBJ2-3	CASSRLAGATDTQYF
TRBV7-2	TRBJ1-1	CASSLDRDTEAFF
TRBV5-4	TRBJ1-2	CASTRGGTVYGYTF
TRBV30	TRBJ1-6	CAWSDAGNSPLHF
TRBV9	TRBJ2-3	CASSSGTSGGIDTQYF
TRBV27	TRBJ2-3	CASSPNGGRVDTQYF
TRBV4-2	TRBJ2-5	CASSQDRVGVRLETQYF
TRBV18	TRBJ2-1	CASSPPARASDEQFF
TRBV6-6	TRBJ2-7	CASRGGTGVYEQYF
TRBV7-2	TRBJ2-5	CASSLGQQETQYF
TRBV7-2	TRBJ2-7	CASSLEGTVPYEQYF
TRBV7-8	TRBJ1-5	CASSLVVSGEQPQHF
TRBV5-1	TRBJ2-7	CASSSGQAEQYF
TRBV30	TRBJ2-1	CAWSVPLAGDNNEQFF
TRBV5-6	TRBJ1-1	CASSVSSGEGAFF
TRBV7-2	TRBJ1-3	CASSPRGGAGNTIYF
TRBV25-1	TRBJ2-5	CASSEYPSAPQYF
TRBV2	TRBJ2-7	CASSEHGGAYEQYF
TRBV10-3	TRBJ1-1	CATFPSLNTEAFF
TRBV30	TRBJ2-3	CAWSVVPGVDTQYF
TRBV4-2	TRBJ1-3	CASSQKIETISGNTIYF
TRBV30	TRBJ1-6	CAWGSGTAVGSLHF
TRBV5-1	TRBJ1-1	CASSLSTGPNTEAFF
TRBV7-2	TRBJ1-2	CASSFNDRGLGYTF
TRBV18	TRBJ2-1	CASSRLAGYNEQFF
TRBV5-6	TRBJ1-5	CASSSWGELQPQHF
TRBV7-2	TRBJ2-2	CASSSDRLAGSTGELFF
TRBV30	TRBJ2-7	CAWSEGVGSYEQYF
TRBV5-1	TRBJ1-1	CASSHSGNTEAFF
TRBV9	TRBJ2-1	CASSTTSVNEQFF
TRBV14	TRBJ1-1	CASSQWFGQGLMNTEAFF
TRBV27	TRBJ1-2	CASSPGGSNYGYTF
TRBV5-1	TRBJ2-6	CASSTGQGAGGANVLTF
TRBV4-2	TRBJ1-3	CASSQDRGQPDSGNTIYF
TRBV4-1	TRBJ1-5	CASSAQQAGQPQHF
TRBV5-6	TRBJ1-5	CASTSGGGSQPQHF
TRBV4-2	TRBJ1-4	CASSLKGSGQATNEKLFF
TRBV5-1	TRBJ2-5	CASSRMTGTGGGEQYF
TRBV7-9	TRBJ2-1	CASSSRGTPFEQFF
TRBV5-4	TRBJ1-6	CASSSELVGGSPLHF
TRBV5-1	TRBJ2-7	CASSFTLGTGGYEQYF
TRBV30	TRBJ1-4	CAWSVQQGRKLFF
TRBV15	TRBJ2-7	CATRDSQAYEQYF
TRBV19	TRBJ1-5	CASSSGNQPQHF
TRBV19	TRBJ1-1	CASSIQGEVTEAFF
TRBV7-6	TRBJ2-2	CASSSELGTNTGELFF
TRBV5-4	TRBJ2-5	CASSRGVVQETQYF